This T cell receptor (beta chain) was identified in a study of molecular identifiers for immune sequencing clone quantification. General observations from the study: Naive cells had under 1% of molecules in clones above 20 RNA copies, effectors over 99%.

TCRdb fed the PCR reads into MiXCR, producing one record per CDR3 protein. The sample contains 400,000 to 600,000 distinct CDR3 sequences, about 25% of which appear only once. The CDR3 spans 19 residues. The germline CDR1 and CDR2 sequences are SGHTA and FQGNSA. Trimming took 2 bases from V and 6 from J; bases not matched to a gene: 17. This clonotype was counted many times. Its antigen remains unidentified. This sequence was found in a human donor in good health. Some libraries in this study had Jurkat cell RNA spiked in. The chain employs TRBV7-2 and TRBJ2-2, with 8 bases identical to TRBD1. Sequencing was performed on naive CD8+ T cells from blood, with Jurkat cell RNA spiked in. Sample subset: FACS-sorted CD8+CD4-CCR7+CD45RA+ naive T cells. CDR3 nucleotide sequence: TGTGCCAGCAGCTTACCCAGAACCGGGACAGGAAGGGGCGCCGGGGAGCTGTTTTTT. Its protein product is CASSLPRTGTGRGAGELFF.